This T cell receptor (beta chain) was identified in a study of blood T cell repertoires in COVID-19. Whole-study context: From the United States, Italy and Spain came samples of acute and convalescent COVID-19.

This table comes from immunoSEQ multiplex PCR, and its TCRdb copy is limited to in-frame clones, with some not included. Of around 400,000 clones listed, roughly 87% are singletons. The CDR3 spans 14 residues. Trimming pared 5 bases from V and 5 bases from J, leaving 18 bases between. CDR1 and CDR2 from the germline V gene are SQVTM and ANQGSEA. The chain has TRBV29-1 and TRBJ1-1, with TRBD1 as a possible D gene (6 bases). Input material: PBMCs or T cells enriched from blood (not recorded which). This TCR was sampled from a woman between 45 and 60 years old who had recovered from COVID-19. CDR3 nucleotide sequence: TGCAGCGTTTCGGCATTGGGGGCGAATACTGAAGCTTTCTTT. As protein: CSVSALGANTEAFF. Complete variable domain (other parts from reference TRBV29-1 and TRBJ1-1): SAVISQKPSRDICQRGTSLTIQCQVDSQVTMMFWYRQQPGQSLTLIATANQGSEATYESGFVIDKFPISRPNLTFSTLTVSNMSPEDSSIYLCSVSALGANTEAFFGQGTRLTVV.